This T cell receptor (beta chain) was sequenced in a study of beta chain features in type 1 diabetes. The collection from each donor was one heparinised blood draw averaging approximately 110 mL. CD45RO/CCR7/CD25/CD127/CD95/CD27 staining was used to isolate CD4+ naive, central memory, regulatory and stem cell-like memory cells by sorting. A word on this clone: Antigen: not known.

The isolated RNA, all of it, was reverse transcribed, so expressed TCRB transcripts were what got sequenced. Repertoires were generated with immunoSEQ multiplex PCR, while TCRdb's copy carries only in-frame clones and drops some. Of around 310,000 clones listed, approximately 15% are singletons. Trimming took off 0 bases at V and 5 bases at J, with 13 bases between the two ends. CDR1 and CDR2 from the germline V gene are MDHEN and SYDVKM. There are 15 residues in the CDR3. Findings and caveats of the study: Highly expressing activated T cells could be over-counted with a cDNA template. Type 1 diabetes patients had moderately but significantly shorter TCRB CDR3s in all four CD4+ subsets.

The genes are TRBV28 and TRBJ2-5, with a possible D match to TRBD1 (6 bases). Sample: naive CD4+ T cells from blood. This clonotype was sampled from a woman aged 18-30 years with type 1 diabetes. The CDR3 coding sequence is TGTGCCAGCAGTTTATGGCGCCTAGGGGGTGAGACCCAGTACTTC. Protein: CASSLWRLGGETQYF.